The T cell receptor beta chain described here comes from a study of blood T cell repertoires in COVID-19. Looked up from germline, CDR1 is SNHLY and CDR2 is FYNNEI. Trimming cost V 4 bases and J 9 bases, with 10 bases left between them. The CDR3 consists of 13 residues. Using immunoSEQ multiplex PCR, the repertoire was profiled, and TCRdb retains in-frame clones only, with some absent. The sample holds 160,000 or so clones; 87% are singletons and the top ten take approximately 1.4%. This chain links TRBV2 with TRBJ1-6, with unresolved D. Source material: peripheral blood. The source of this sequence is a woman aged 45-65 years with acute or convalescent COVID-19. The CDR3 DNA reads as TGTGCCAGCAGTGCACACGAGGCTTCACCCCTCCACTTT. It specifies CASSAHEASPLHF.